This TCR beta chain stems from a study of blood T cells in healthy people across ages. Combining a sample-barcoded 5' primer with a J-beta primer mix, a second PCR ran for roughly 7 to 12 cycles. Using its own MiXCR run on the 5' RACE reads, TCRdb lists one record per CDR3 protein. Found here are roughly 500,000 distinct CDR3 sequences, less than 25% of them singletons; the top ten hold 8.5% to 9.5%. CDR1 is SEHNR, CDR2 FQNEAQ, per germline (reference sequence). This CDR3 is built from 13 residues. This clonotype has just one count. The sample was also reused in another study, on T cells of mothers and their children.

Sample: blood. This clonotype was obtained from a boy under 18 in good health. The V gene is TRBV7-9, the J gene TRBJ2-5, with 7 bases aligning to TRBD1. With the DNA end fitting TRBJ2-1 better, the J assignment may be wrong. The CDR3 coding sequence is TGTGCCAGCAGCTTACCCGGCAGGGACAGACAGTTCTTC. Encoded protein: CASSLPGRDRQFF.